This T cell receptor (beta chain) was retrieved from a study of T cells in Graves' hyperthyroidism and ophthalmopathy. Points from the study as a whole: The blood repertoire included most of the expanded thyroid clonotypes above 0.001.

After removal of 9 bases from V and 5 bases from J, the junction contained 9 bases not matched to a gene. The CDR3 extends over 13 amino acids. The V gene's germline CDR1 is MNHEY and CDR2 SMNVEV (reference sequence). In this sample, this clonotype turned up many times. Its antigen is undetermined. Researchers amplified the TCR beta CDR3 regions from RNA transcripts. With the HTBI primer set, the TCR CDR3 went through a first round of RT-PCR. TCRdb itself ran the multiplex PCR reads through MiXCR, one entry per CDR3 protein. This table holds roughly 740,000 distinct CDR3 sequences, roughly 15% found once.

The rearrangement links TRBV27 to TRBJ2-7, with TRBD2 matching 8 bases. The sequenced material came from blood. The clonotype was recovered from a man between 18 and 35 years old with Graves' hyperthyroidism. The CDR3 nucleotides read TGTGCCAGGGACGGCGGGAGGTACCACGAGCAGTACTTC. It codes for CARDGGRYHEQYF.